These 12 T cell receptor beta chains originate from one sample sequenced in a study of cytomegalovirus exposure and HLA in healthy donors. PCR used 60 Vbeta primers and 13 Jbeta primers. Sequenced by immunoSEQ multiplex PCR; TCRdb stores in-frame clones only, minus some. Among fewer than 100,000 clones listed, about 78% were seen once. Material for sequencing was PBMCs. These receptors all come from a woman aged 40 to 55 in good health and CMV-seropositive.

Concerning this clone: This same CDR3 is encoded by further DNA sequences in the sample. The J gene is TRBJ2-5, the V gene TRBV4-2; TRBD2 matches 9 bases. The germline V gene encodes CDR1 LGHNA and CDR2 YNFKEQ. After removal of 0 bases from V and 5 bases from J, the junction contained 4 bases not matched to a gene. The CDR3 length is 15 residues. The chain's CDR3 is CASSQEREGPETQYF. The CDR3 DNA reads as TGTGCCAGCAGCCAAGAGCGGGAGGGCCCGGAGACCCAGTACTTC.

This clone was observed once. The chain recombines TRBV7-9 with TRBJ1-6, with D possibly matching TRBD1 (6 bases). V shed 1 base and J shed 6 bases, with 10 bases lying between them. The CDR3 has 15 amino acids. Germline V gene data show CDR1 as SEHNR and CDR2 as FQNEAQ (reference sequence). In DNA form, the CDR3 reads TGTGCCAGCAGCTTAGAGGGGGTGGGTAATTCACCCCTCCACTTT. Amino acids: CASSLEGVGNSPLHF.

This clone came up a few times. The V and J genes are TRBV29-1 and TRBJ1-3; D is uncertain. Germline V gene data show CDR1 as SQVTM and CDR2 as ANQGSEA. CDR3 length: 14 residues. V was clipped by 2 bases and J by 0 bases, with 8 bases between them. CDR3 sequence (DNA): TGCAGCGTTGAACGGGGAAACTCTGGAAACACCATATATTTT. Amino acid sequence: CSVERGNSGNTIYF.

Details on this clone: This specimen includes other DNA sequences encoding the same CDR3. The chain is built from TRBV10-3 and TRBJ1-4; D perhaps matches TRBD1 (6 bases). Germline V gives CDR1 ENHRY, CDR2 SYGVKD. There are 17 residues in the CDR3. The V end was cut by 6 bases, the J end by 2 bases, with 19 bases between. The CDR3 region is CAISNRPGQNTNEKLFF. CDR3 nucleotide sequence: TGTGCCATCAGCAACCGACCCGGACAGAACACTAATGAAAAACTGTTTTTT.

The V call is TRBV4-1, the J call TRBJ1-2; D remains ambiguous. Germline V CDR1 and CDR2: MGHRA, YSYEKL. The CDR3 extends over 16 amino acids. V gave up 0 bases and J gave up 1 base, with 12 bases separating them. The CDR3 coding sequence is TGCGCCAGCAGCCAAGAGTGGCAGAACAGTAACTATGGCTACACCTTC. Protein product: CASSQEWQNSNYGYTF.

This sequence joins TRBV7-9 and TRBJ2-1; a possible D gene is TRBD2 (5 bases). V lost 0 bases and J lost 8, with 8 bases in between. Germline loops: CDR1 SEHNR, CDR2 FQNEAQ (reference sequence). CDR3 length: 13 amino acids. The CDR3 sequence is CASSLALRDEQFF. DNA for the CDR3: TGTGCCAGCAGCTTAGCGTTGAGGGATGAGCAGTTCTTC.

V is TRBV6-1 and J is TRBJ1-1; D remains ambiguous. V was cut by 7 bases and J by 2 bases, with 11 bases left in between. CDR1 and CDR2 from the germline V gene are MNHNS and SASEGT. The CDR3 extends over 13 amino acids. CDR3 loop: CASNLLQNTEAFF. Written as DNA, the CDR3 is TGTGCCAGCAACCTACTCCAAAACACTGAAGCTTTCTTT.

This chain joins TRBV25-1 and TRBJ2-7; D may be TRBD1 (6 bases). Trimming cost V 4 bases and J 7 bases, with 17 bases left between them. Germline V gene lookup returns CDR1 MGHDK and CDR2 SYGVNS. The CDR3 has 14 amino acids. For the CDR3, the DNA is TGTGCCAGCAGTGTCCACAGGGAGTTGGGAGAGCAGTACTTC. Translated, it gives CASSVHRELGEQYF.

V and J are TRBV7-8 and TRBJ1-4, with TRBD1 matching over 7 bases. This CDR3 is 15 amino acids long. The V gene end was trimmed by 3 bases and the J gene end by 5 bases; junction bases not matched to a gene: 6. CDR1 and CDR2 from the germline V gene are SGHVS and FQNEAQ. As DNA, the CDR3 is TGTGCCAGCAGCTTTCAGACAGGGCGGAATGAAAAACTGTTTTTT. Translating gives CASSFQTGRNEKLFF.

This clone was picked up one time. This sequence joins TRBV6-6 and TRBJ1-1; 7 bases match TRBD1. The junction had 3 bases not matched to a gene; V was cut back by 6 bases and J by 5 bases. Germline CDR1 MNHNY, CDR2 SVGAGI (reference sequence). This CDR3 is built from 12 residues. CDR3 nucleotides: TGTGCCAGCAGGAACAGGGGAACTGAAGCTTTCTTT. Amino acids: CASRNRGTEAFF.

The V and J genes are TRBV28 and TRBJ2-7; the D gene is possibly TRBD2 (5 bases). This CDR3 is built from 13 residues. Between the trimmed V and J ends, which lost 6 bases and 0 bases, there was a span of 9 bases. CDR1 is MDHEN and CDR2 is SYDVKM in the germline V gene. CDR3 amino acids: CASRSGSSYEQYF. CDR3 bases: TGTGCCAGCAGGTCGGGGAGCTCCTACGAGCAGTACTTC. Full variable domain (rest looked up from reference TRBV28 and TRBJ2-7): DVKVTQSSRYLVKRTGEKVFLECVQDMDHENMFWYRQDPGLGLRLIYFSYDVKMKEKGDIPEGYSVSREKKERFSLILESASTNQTSMYLCASRSGSSYEQYFGPGTRLTVT.

The chain recombines TRBV21-1 with TRBJ2-7; the table assigns TRBD2, which was not confirmed against the DNA. TRBV21-1 is classified as a pseudogene. The CDR3 loop spans 13 amino acids. In DNA form, the CDR3 reads TGTGCCAGCAGCAAAACCGGTGTCTACGAGCAGTACTTC. Its translation: CASSKTGVYEQYF.